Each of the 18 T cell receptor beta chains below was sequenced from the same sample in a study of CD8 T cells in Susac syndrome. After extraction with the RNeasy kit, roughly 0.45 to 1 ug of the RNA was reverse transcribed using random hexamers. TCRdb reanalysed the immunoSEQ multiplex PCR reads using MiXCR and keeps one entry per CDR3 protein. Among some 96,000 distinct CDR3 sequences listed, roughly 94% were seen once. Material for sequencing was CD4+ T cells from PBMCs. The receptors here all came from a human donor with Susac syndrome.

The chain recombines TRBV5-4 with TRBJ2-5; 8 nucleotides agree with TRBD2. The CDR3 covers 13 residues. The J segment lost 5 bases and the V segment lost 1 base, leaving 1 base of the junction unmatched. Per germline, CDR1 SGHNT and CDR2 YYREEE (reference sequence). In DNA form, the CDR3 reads TGTGCCAGCAGCTTGTCTAGCGGGGAGACCCAGTACTTC. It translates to CASSLSSGETQYF. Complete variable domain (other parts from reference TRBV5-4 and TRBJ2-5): ETGVTQSPTHLIKTRGQQVTLRCSSQSGHNTVSWYQQALGQGPQFIFQYYREEENGRGNFPPRFSGLQFPNYSSELNVNALELDDSALYLCASSLSSGETQYFGPGTRLLVL.

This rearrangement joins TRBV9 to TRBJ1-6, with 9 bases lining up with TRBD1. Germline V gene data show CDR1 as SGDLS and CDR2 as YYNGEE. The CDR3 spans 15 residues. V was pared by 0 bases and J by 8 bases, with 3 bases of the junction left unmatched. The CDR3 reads CASSVGGQGYSPLHF. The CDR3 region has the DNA TGTGCCAGCAGCGTAGGGGGACAGGGATATTCACCCCTCCACTTT.

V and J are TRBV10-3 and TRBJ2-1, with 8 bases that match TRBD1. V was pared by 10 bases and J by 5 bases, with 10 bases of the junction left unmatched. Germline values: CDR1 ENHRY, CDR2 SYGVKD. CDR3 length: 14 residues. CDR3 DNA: TGTGCCACGCTTCCGGGACAGGATAACAATGAGCAGTTCTTC. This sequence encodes CATLPGQDNNEQFF.

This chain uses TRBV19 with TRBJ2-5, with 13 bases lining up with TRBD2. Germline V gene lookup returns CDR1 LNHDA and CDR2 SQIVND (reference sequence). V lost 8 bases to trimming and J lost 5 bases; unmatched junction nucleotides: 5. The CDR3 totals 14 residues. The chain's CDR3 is CASGLAGAAETQYF. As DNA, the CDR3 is TGTGCCAGTGGACTAGCGGGGGCGGCGGAGACCCAGTACTTC.

CDR3 bases: TGTGCCATCAGTGAGTCTCCGGGGGGAGTGACAGATACGCAGTATTTT. Translating gives CAISESPGGVTDTQYF. The chain joins TRBV10-3 to TRBJ2-3; 7 positions match TRBD2. Germline CDR1 ENHRY, CDR2 SYGVKD. The CDR3 covers 16 residues. J lost 3 bases, V lost 0 bases, and 6 bases had no gene match.

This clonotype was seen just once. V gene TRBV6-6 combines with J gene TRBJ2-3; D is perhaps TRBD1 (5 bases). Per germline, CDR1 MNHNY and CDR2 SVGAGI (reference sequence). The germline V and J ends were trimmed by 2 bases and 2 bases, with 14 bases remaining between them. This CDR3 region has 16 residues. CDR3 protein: CASSYGAEYDTDTQYF. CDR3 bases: TGTGCCAGCAGTTACGGGGCGGAATACGACACAGATACGCAGTATTTT.

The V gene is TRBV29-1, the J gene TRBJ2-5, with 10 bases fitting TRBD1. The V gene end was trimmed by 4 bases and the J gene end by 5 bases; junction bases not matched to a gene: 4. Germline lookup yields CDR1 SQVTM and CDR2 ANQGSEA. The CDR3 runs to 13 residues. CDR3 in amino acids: CSVGQGASETQYF. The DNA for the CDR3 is TGCAGCGTTGGACAGGGGGCATCGGAGACCCAGTACTTC.

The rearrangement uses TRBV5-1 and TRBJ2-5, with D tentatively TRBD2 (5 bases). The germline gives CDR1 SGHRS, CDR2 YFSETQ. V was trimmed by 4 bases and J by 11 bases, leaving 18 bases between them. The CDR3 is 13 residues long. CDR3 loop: CASSPGSGSGQYF. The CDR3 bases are TGCGCCAGCAGCCCGGGATCCGGATCGGGGCAGTACTTC.

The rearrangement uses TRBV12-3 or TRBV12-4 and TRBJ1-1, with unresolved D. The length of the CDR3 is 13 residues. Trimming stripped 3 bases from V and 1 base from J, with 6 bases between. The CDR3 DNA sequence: TGTGCCAGCAGTTTCGTTGGGAACACTGAAGCTTTCTTT. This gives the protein CASSFVGNTEAFF.

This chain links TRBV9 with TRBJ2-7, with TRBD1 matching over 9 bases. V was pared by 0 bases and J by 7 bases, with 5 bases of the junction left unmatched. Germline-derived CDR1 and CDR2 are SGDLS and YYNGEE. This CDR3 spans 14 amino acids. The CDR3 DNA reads TGTGCCAGCAGCGTAGGGGGGACAGGGCAGGAGCAGTACTTC. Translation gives CASSVGGTGQEQYF.

The CDR3 reads CASSVGRAAGELFF. The CDR3 nucleotides read TGTGCCAGCAGCGTAGGTCGAGCAGCCGGGGAGCTGTTTTTT. The rearrangement uses TRBV9 and TRBJ2-2; D gene ambiguous. V lost 0 bases, J lost 6 bases, and 9 bases lay in between. The V gene's germline CDR1 is SGDLS and CDR2 YYNGEE. The CDR3 spans 14 residues.

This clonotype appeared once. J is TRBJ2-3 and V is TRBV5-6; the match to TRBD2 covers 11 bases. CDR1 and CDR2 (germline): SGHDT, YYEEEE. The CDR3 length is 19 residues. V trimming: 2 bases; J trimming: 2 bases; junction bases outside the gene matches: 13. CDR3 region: CASSFPTSGGAPITDTQYF. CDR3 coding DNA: TGTGCCAGCAGCTTTCCTACTAGCGGGGGCGCTCCAATCACAGATACGCAGTATTTT.

The CDR3 protein is CASSIRGNTEAFF. The DNA of the CDR3 is TGTGCCAGTAGTATACGAGGGAACACTGAAGCTTTCTTT. The chain links TRBV19 to TRBJ1-1; D unclear. Per germline, CDR1 LNHDA and CDR2 SQIVND (reference sequence). The length of the CDR3 is 13 residues. Trimming stripped 2 bases from V and 1 base from J, with 5 bases between.

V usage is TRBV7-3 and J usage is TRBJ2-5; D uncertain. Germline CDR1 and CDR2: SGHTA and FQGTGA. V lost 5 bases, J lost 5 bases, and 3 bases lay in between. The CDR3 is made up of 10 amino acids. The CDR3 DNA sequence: TGTGCCAGCAGCCCGGAGACCCAGTACTTC. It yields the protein CASSPETQYF. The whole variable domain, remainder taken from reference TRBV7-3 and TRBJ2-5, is GAGVSQTPSNKVTEKGKYVELRCDPISGHTALYWYRQSLGQGPEFLIYFQGTGAADDSGLPNDRFFAVRPEGSVSTLKIQRTERGDSAVYLCASSPETQYFGPGTRLLVL.

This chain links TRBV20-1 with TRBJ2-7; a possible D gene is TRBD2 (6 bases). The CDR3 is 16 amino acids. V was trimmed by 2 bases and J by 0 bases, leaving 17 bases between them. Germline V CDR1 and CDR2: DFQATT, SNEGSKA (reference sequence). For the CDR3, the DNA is TGCAGTGCTAGATCCTTCCTAGCGATGAGCTCCTACGAGCAGTACTTC. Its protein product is CSARSFLAMSSYEQYF.

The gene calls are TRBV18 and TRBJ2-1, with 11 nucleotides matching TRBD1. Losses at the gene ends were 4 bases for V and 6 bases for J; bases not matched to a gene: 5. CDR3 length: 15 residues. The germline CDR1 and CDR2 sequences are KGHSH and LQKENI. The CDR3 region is CASSLPGQGGNEQFF. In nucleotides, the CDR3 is TGTGCCAGCTCACTTCCGGGACAGGGGGGCAATGAGCAGTTCTTC.

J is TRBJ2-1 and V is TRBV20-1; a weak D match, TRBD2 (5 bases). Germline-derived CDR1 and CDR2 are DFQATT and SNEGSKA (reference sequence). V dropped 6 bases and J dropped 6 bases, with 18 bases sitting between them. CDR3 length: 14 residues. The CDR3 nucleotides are TGCAGTGCCCTAGCTGGCGGGTATCCCAATGAGCAGTTCTTC. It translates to CSALAGGYPNEQFF.

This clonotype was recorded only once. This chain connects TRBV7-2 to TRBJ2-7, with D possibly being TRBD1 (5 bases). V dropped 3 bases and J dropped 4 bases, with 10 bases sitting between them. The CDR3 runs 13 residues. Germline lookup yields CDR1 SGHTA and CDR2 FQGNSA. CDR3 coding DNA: TGTGCCAGCAGCTTCGTCCAGGGATACGAGCAGTACTTC. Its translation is CASSFVQGYEQYF.